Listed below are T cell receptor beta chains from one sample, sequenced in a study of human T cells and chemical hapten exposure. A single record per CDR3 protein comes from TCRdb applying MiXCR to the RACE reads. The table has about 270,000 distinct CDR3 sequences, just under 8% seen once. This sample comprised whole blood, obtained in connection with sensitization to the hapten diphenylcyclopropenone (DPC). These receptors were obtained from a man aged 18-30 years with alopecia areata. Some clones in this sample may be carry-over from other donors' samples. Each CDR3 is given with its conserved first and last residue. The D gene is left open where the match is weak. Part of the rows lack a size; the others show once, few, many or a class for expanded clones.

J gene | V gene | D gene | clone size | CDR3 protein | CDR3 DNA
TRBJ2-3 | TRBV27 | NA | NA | CASSLKAWGTDTQYF | TGTGCCAGCAGTTTAAAGGCCTGGGGGACAGATACGCAGTATTTT
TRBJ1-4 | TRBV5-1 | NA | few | CASSLPGDGEKLFF | TGCGCCAGCAGCTTGCCAGGGGATGGTGAAAAACTGTTTTTT
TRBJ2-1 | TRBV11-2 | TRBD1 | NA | CASSSILGTGPTNEQFF | TGTGCCAGCAGCTCCATCCTAGGGACAGGGCCTACAAATGAGCAGTTCTTC
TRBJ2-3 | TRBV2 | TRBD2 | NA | CATGGLAGTDTQYF | TGTGCCACCGGCGGGCTAGCGGGCACAGATACGCAGTATTTT
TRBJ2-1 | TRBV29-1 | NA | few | CSVAGKYNEQFF | TGCAGCGTTGCCGGGAAATACAATGAGCAGTTCTTC
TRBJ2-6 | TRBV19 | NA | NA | CASSKGQTSGANVLTF | TGTGCCAGTAGTAAAGGACAGACCTCTGGGGCCAACGTCCTGACTTTC
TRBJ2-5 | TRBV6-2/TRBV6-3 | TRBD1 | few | CASSRQGGQETQYF | TGTGCCAGCAGTCGACAGGGGGGACAAGAGACCCAGTACTTC
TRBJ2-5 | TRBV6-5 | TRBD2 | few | CASSPEASGGGYQETQYF | TGTGCCAGCAGCCCCGAGGCTAGCGGGGGTGGGTACCAAGAGACCCAGTACTTC
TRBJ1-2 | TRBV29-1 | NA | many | CSVERGSSNYGYTF | TGCAGCGTTGAAAGGGGCAGTTCTAACTATGGCTACACCTTC
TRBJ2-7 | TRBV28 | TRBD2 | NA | CASTLAGALRAEQYF | TGTGCCAGCACCCTAGCGGGGGCACTCCGCGCGGAGCAGTACTTC
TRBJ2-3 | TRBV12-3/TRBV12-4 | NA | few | CASSLAGDRTTDTQYF | TGTGCCAGCAGTTTAGCGGGGGACCGAACCACAGATACGCAGTATTTT
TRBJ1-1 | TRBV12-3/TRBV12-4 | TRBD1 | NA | CASRRTRGQGMEAFF | TGTGCCAGCAGGAGAACTCGCGGACAGGGGATGGAAGCTTTCTTT
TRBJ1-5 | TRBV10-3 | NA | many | CAISESRQFNQPQHF | TGTGCCATCAGTGAGTCGAGACAGTTTAATCAGCCCCAGCATTTT
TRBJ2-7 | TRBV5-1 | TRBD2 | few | CASQREGAYEQYF | TGCGCCAGCCAGCGGGAGGGGGCCTACGAGCAGTACTTC
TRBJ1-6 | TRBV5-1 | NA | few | CASSGDTRDSPLHF | TGCGCCAGCAGCGGGGACACCCGGGATTCACCCCTCCACTTT